This T cell receptor beta chain originates from a study of T cell repertoires in cytomegalovirus infection. About the study: Indicated by public TCR beta signatures were CMV infection and matching HLA type. Findings and caveats of the study: Carriers of CMV plus the relevant HLA were identified by cumulative public TCR beta family frequency.

There are many counts of this clonotype. Its antigen remains unidentified. Each CDR3 protein is one row after TCRdb ran MiXCR on the reads. The top ten clones hold about 4.2% of a sample with about 190,000 distinct CDR3 sequences, 7.5% to 10% of them seen once. The CDR3 covers 13 residues. V was cut by 5 bases and J by 5 bases, with 13 bases left in between. CDR1 is SGHTA and CDR2 is FQGNSA in the germline V gene. This TCR came from a human donor in good health (CMV status not recorded). Some clones in this sample may be carry-over from other donors' samples. Sequenced sample: PBMCs. The chain carries TRBV7-2 and TRBJ2-7; D not certain. The CDR3 nucleotides read TGTGCCAGCAGCGTCTTAGGGTCCCACGAGCAGTACTTC. Translating it yields CASSVLGSHEQYF.